These 28 T cell receptor beta chains were all obtained from the same sample, sequenced in a study of PD-1 blockade in classical Hodgkin lymphoma. Time point given: cycle 4 day 1 (C4D1), after 6 weeks of nivolumab. Exposure to brentuximab vedotin varied, and each patient had relapsed following autologous stem cell transplantation. After thawing, PBMCs were subjected to magnetic negative selection to isolate CD8+ T cells. Generated by immunoSEQ multiplex PCR, the TCRdb table keeps only in-frame clones and is missing some. The sample shows approximately 14,000 clones, around 90% of them seen only once. The sample in question was CD8+ T cells from blood, obtained before the fourth cycle of nivolumab. All receptors come from a human donor with classical Hodgkin lymphoma.

The J gene is TRBJ2-7, the V gene TRBV11-2; possibly TRBD1 or TRBD2 for D (5 bases each). Germline V gene sequence: CDR1 SGHAT, CDR2 FQNNGV. The CDR3 runs 16 residues. Trimming shortened V by 1 base and J by 2 bases, and 15 bases separated the two germline ends. As DNA, the CDR3 is TGTGCCAGCAGCTTAGGGCGAGGGGCTAGCCCCTACGAGCAGTACTTC. Residues: CASSLGRGASPYEQYF.

This clone appeared once. The chain recombines TRBV27 with TRBJ2-1; TRBD2 agrees at 7 bases. V was clipped by 2 bases and J by 8 bases; unmatched bases: 12. CDR1 and CDR2 (germline): MNHEY, SMNVEV (reference sequence). The CDR3 spans 16 residues. The CDR3 protein is CASSLRLAEIGDEQFF. The CDR3 DNA sequence: TGTGCCAGCAGTTTACGGCTAGCGGAGATCGGGGATGAGCAGTTCTTC.

The J gene is TRBJ2-1, the V gene TRBV5-1, with D possibly called TRBD1 or TRBD2 (5 bases each). Germline V gene sequence: CDR1 SGHRS, CDR2 YFSETQ. The V end lost 4 bases, the J end lost 4 bases, and 18 bases lay between the germline ends. CDR3 length: 16 amino acids. CDR3 loop: CASSPTGTRPYNEQFF. CDR3 sequence (DNA): TGCGCCAGCAGCCCGACCGGGACCCGACCATACAATGAGCAGTTCTTC.

This clone occurred a few times. The chain is built from TRBV4-1 and TRBJ1-6; D is ambiguous. Trimming removed 0 bases from V and 5 bases from J, with 14 bases in between. The CDR3 length is 17 residues. The germline V gene has CDR1 MGHRA and CDR2 YSYEKL. CDR3 coding DNA: TGCGCCAGCAGCCAAGATCCGAGGGCTACTAATAATTCACCCCTCCACTTT. Translating gives CASSQDPRATNNSPLHF.

The chain is built from TRBV4-1 and TRBJ2-1; D gene ambiguous. CDR1 is MGHRA, CDR2 YSYEKL, per germline. Trimming pared 5 bases from V and 6 bases from J, leaving 11 bases between. CDR3 size: 13 residues. This chain's CDR3 is CASSSRPGNEQFF. CDR3 bases: TGCGCCAGCAGCTCACGACCCGGCAATGAGCAGTTCTTC.

CDR3 amino acids: CASSLVPASYEQYF. As DNA, the CDR3 is TGTGCCAGCAGCTTAGTGCCGGCCTCCTACGAGCAGTACTTC. The chain joins TRBV7-9 to TRBJ2-5; D is uncertain. The better agreement between TRBJ2-7 and the DNA end casts doubt on the J call. Germline CDR1 is SEHNR and CDR2 is FQNEAQ (reference sequence). The CDR3 contains 14 residues.

The chain links TRBV5-8 to TRBJ2-7; D gene unclear. Germline V gives CDR1 SGHTS, CDR2 YDEGEE. Trimming left V 0 bases short and J 5 bases short, with 6 bases between. This CDR3 has 12 residues. CDR3 nucleotide sequence: TGTGCCAGCAGCTTGGTATTCAACGAGCAGTACTTC. Translation gives CASSLVFNEQYF.

The chain joins TRBV27 to TRBJ2-1, with 10 bases aligning to TRBD1. V dropped 4 bases and J dropped 7; count of bases not matched to a gene: 7. The CDR3 spans 15 residues. Germline V gene lookup returns CDR1 MNHEY and CDR2 SMNVEV (reference sequence). The CDR3: CASSSTGGASNEQFF. In DNA, the CDR3 is TGTGCCAGCAGTTCGACAGGGGGCGCATCAAATGAGCAGTTCTTC.

The chain is built from TRBV4-1 and TRBJ2-1; 8 bases are a match to TRBD2. Germline V gene lookup returns CDR1 MGHRA and CDR2 YSYEKL. V gave up 4 bases and J gave up 2 bases; unmatched junction bases: 4. The CDR3 is 15 residues long. The CDR3 loop reads CASSPTSGTYNEQFF. The CDR3 DNA follows: TGCGCCAGCAGCCCCACTAGCGGTACCTACAATGAGCAGTTCTTC.

CDR3 coding DNA: TGTGCCAGCAGCCCCGTCGAAGGGGCGATCTATGGCTACACCTTC. This sequence encodes CASSPVEGAIYGYTF. The chain joins TRBV7-8 to TRBJ1-2, with D possibly being TRBD1 (5 bases). Germline CDR1 SGHVS, CDR2 FQNEAQ. This CDR3 is built from 15 residues. The V gene lost 5 bases and the J gene lost 4 bases, with 17 bases spanning the gap.

The gene calls are TRBV6-6 and TRBJ2-7; 11 positions match TRBD2. The CDR3 covers 16 residues. Germline loops: CDR1 MNHNY, CDR2 SVGAGI (reference sequence). Trimming cost V 0 bases and J 4 bases; bases outside gene matches: 5. Here the CDR3 DNA reads TGTGCCAGCAGTTACTCCCCGACTAGCGGGGAATACGAGCAGTACTTC. Translation gives CASSYSPTSGEYEQYF.

For the CDR3, the DNA is TGTGCCAGCAGTCAGGGGGCAGGGCCCTCCTACGAGCAGTACTTC. It yields the protein CASSQGAGPSYEQYF. The genes are TRBV6-5 and TRBJ2-5; 8 bases agree with TRBD1. The end of the DNA aligns better with TRBJ2-7, so the J call may be wrong. Per germline, CDR1 MNHEY and CDR2 SVGAGI. The CDR3 length is 15 residues.

The chain combines TRBV7-8 with TRBJ2-7, with TRBD2 as a possible D gene (6 bases). V lost 5 bases, J lost 4 bases, and 21 bases lay in between. CDR3 length: 16 amino acids. Germline loops: CDR1 SGHVS, CDR2 FQNEAQ. CDR3 sequence: CASSPPRRGFHYEQYF. CDR3 coding DNA: TGTGCCAGCAGCCCCCCCCGTCGGGGGTTTCATTACGAGCAGTACTTC.

CDR3 region: CASSPLTGAIYEQYF. DNA for the CDR3: TGCGCCAGCAGCCCCCTGACAGGGGCGATCTACGAGCAGTACTTC. The V and J genes are TRBV4-1 and TRBJ2-7, with 8 bases matching TRBD1. CDR3 length: 15 amino acids. Germline values: CDR1 MGHRA, CDR2 YSYEKL. J lost 3 bases, V lost 4 bases, and 8 bases had no gene match.

CDR3 nucleotides: TGCGCCAGCAGTGATTCCCTAGCGGGAGACCCCTACAATGAGCAGTTCTTC. It yields the protein CASSDSLAGDPYNEQFF. The chain combines TRBV10-1 with TRBJ2-1; 10 nucleotides agree with TRBD2. The germline gives CDR1 WNHNN, CDR2 SYGVQD (reference sequence). The CDR3 sequence is 17 residues long. V was pared by 3 bases and J by 2 bases, with 7 bases of the junction left unmatched.

The J gene is TRBJ1-4, the V gene TRBV4-1; D possibly corresponds to TRBD1 (6 bases). This CDR3 spans 16 amino acids. In germline, CDR1 is MGHRA, CDR2 YSYEKL. The V end was cut by 4 bases, the J end by 11 bases, with 23 bases between. The CDR3 bases are TGCGCCAGCAGCCCGAAGCCCCCGGCAGGGGTTTGGAAACTGTTTTTT. This sequence encodes CASSPKPPAGVWKLFF.

J is TRBJ2-1 and V is TRBV4-1; D ambiguous. Germline loops: CDR1 MGHRA, CDR2 YSYEKL. Trimming pared 3 bases from V and 0 bases from J, leaving 15 bases between. CDR3 length equals 17 residues. CDR3 region: CASSQSRGAPSYNEQFF. The CDR3, as DNA: TGCGCCAGCAGCCAGAGCCGAGGAGCGCCCTCCTACAATGAGCAGTTCTTC.

The chain combines TRBV7-9 with TRBJ1-4, with 8 bases lining up with TRBD1. Germline values: CDR1 SEHNR, CDR2 FQNEAQ (reference sequence). V was pared by 4 bases and J by 8 bases, with 12 bases of the junction left unmatched. The CDR3 is made up of 16 amino acids. The CDR3 sequence is CASSSLTGEGGEKLFF. CDR3 sequence (DNA): TGTGCCAGCAGCTCCTTGACAGGGGAAGGAGGAGAAAAACTGTTTTTT.

The chain joins TRBV11-1 to TRBJ1-1, with 9 bases aligning to TRBD1. Trimming at V came to 5 bases and at J to 6 bases, leaving 4 bases not matched to a gene. Germline-derived CDR1 and CDR2 are SGHAT and FQDESV (reference sequence). The CDR3 contains 13 residues. The CDR3, as DNA: TGTGCCAGCAGCCTCGGGACAGGGTCTGAAGCTTTCTTT. Its protein product is CASSLGTGSEAFF.

The chain employs TRBV6-4 and TRBJ2-1; D call uncertain. CDR1 MRHNA and CDR2 SNTAGT come from the germline V gene. V was trimmed by 2 bases and J by 5 bases, leaving 10 bases between them. The CDR3 totals 14 residues. The CDR3 spells CASSDEDPNNEQFF. CDR3 nucleotide sequence: TGTGCCAGCAGTGACGAGGACCCGAACAATGAGCAGTTCTTC.

This sequence joins TRBV11-2 and TRBJ2-6; no clear D. From germline, CDR1 is SGHAT and CDR2 FQNNGV. This CDR3 spans 15 amino acids. V lost 5 bases, J lost 2 bases, and 10 bases lay in between. CDR3 nucleotide sequence: TGTGCCAGCAGCAAACAGACCCCTGGGGCCAACGTCCTGACTTTC. Encoded protein: CASSKQTPGANVLTF. The full variable domain, its missing parts supplied by reference TRBV11-2 and TRBJ2-6, is EAGVAQSPRYKIIEKRQSVAFWCNPISGHATLYWYQQILGQGPKLLIQFQNNGVVDDSQLPKDRFSAERLKGVDSTLKIQPAKLEDSAVYLCASSKQTPGANVLTFGAGSRLTVL.

The genes are TRBV5-1 and TRBJ2-1, with D possibly being TRBD1 or TRBD2 (5 bases each). Trimming cost V 0 bases and J 7 bases, with 17 bases left between them. The CDR3 is 16 residues long. Germline lookup yields CDR1 SGHRS and CDR2 YFSETQ. This CDR3 is CASSLAMGTLGNEQFF. CDR3 DNA sequence: TGCGCCAGCAGCTTGGCGATGGGGACGTTGGGGAATGAGCAGTTCTTC.

The rearrangement uses TRBV15 and TRBJ2-7; D is unclear. The ends were cut back, 3 bases at V and 5 bases at J, with 17 bases in the middle. The CDR3 is made up of 15 amino acids. CDR1 and CDR2 (germline): LNHNV, YYDKDF (reference sequence). The DNA of the CDR3 is TGTGCCACCAGCAGTGTGATAGAACCTTTGGACGAGCAGTACTTC. The encoded protein is CATSSVIEPLDEQYF.

The chain has TRBV19 and TRBJ1-4; 7 nucleotides match TRBD1. This CDR3 has 14 residues. From germline, CDR1 is LNHDA and CDR2 SQIVND (reference sequence). V dropped 6 bases and J dropped 5; count of bases not matched to a gene: 6. CDR3: CASRVTGMNEKLFF. As DNA, the CDR3 is TGTGCCAGTAGGGTGACAGGGATGAATGAAAAACTGTTTTTT. Full variable domain (rest looked up from reference TRBV19 and TRBJ1-4): DGGITQSPKYLFRKEGQNVTLSCEQNLNHDAMYWYRQDPGQGLRLIYYSQIVNDFQKGDIAEGYSVSREKKESFPLTVTSAQKNPTAFYLCASRVTGMNEKLFFGSGTQLSVL.

This chain connects TRBV19 to TRBJ2-2, with a possible D match to TRBD2 (6 bases). The germline V gene has CDR1 LNHDA and CDR2 SQIVND (reference sequence). This CDR3 is 14 amino acids long. Trimming pared 3 bases from V and 2 bases from J, leaving 7 bases between. CDR3 amino acids: CASSMGGNTGELFF. The CDR3 DNA is TGTGCCAGTAGTATGGGGGGAAACACCGGGGAGCTGTTTTTT. Using reference TRBV19 and TRBJ2-2 for the parts outside the CDR3, the full variable domain is DGGITQSPKYLFRKEGQNVTLSCEQNLNHDAMYWYRQDPGQGLRLIYYSQIVNDFQKGDIAEGYSVSREKKESFPLTVTSAQKNPTAFYLCASSMGGNTGELFFGEGSRLTVL.

The rearrangement links TRBV13 to TRBJ2-7; 11 positions agree with TRBD1. Germline V gene lookup returns CDR1 PRHDT and CDR2 FYEKMQ (reference sequence). This CDR3 region has 16 residues. Trimming cost V 5 bases and J 7 bases; bases outside gene matches: 13. CDR3 loop: CASSPRLDRGRWEQYF. CDR3 nucleotides: TGTGCCAGCAGCCCACGCCTGGACAGGGGGCGTTGGGAGCAGTACTTC.

This clone was counted between two and nine times. The J gene is TRBJ2-5, the V gene TRBV28; D possibly corresponds to TRBD1 (6 bases). Looked up from germline, CDR1 is MDHEN and CDR2 is SYDVKM. Trimming took 4 bases from V and 4 from J, leaving 16 bases between them. The CDR3 length is 15 residues. CDR3 sequence: CASSYGRGPSETQYF. CDR3 bases: TGTGCCAGCAGTTACGGCAGGGGACCCTCAGAGACCCAGTACTTC.

The J gene is TRBJ1-1, the V gene TRBV2, with D possibly matching TRBD1 (6 bases). Germline V lookup: CDR1 SNHLY, CDR2 FYNNEI. V lost 4 bases and J lost 0, with 6 bases in between. CDR3 length equals 13 residues. Written as DNA, the CDR3 is TGTGCCAGCAGTGGGACAGTGAACACTGAAGCTTTCTTT. Residues: CASSGTVNTEAFF.